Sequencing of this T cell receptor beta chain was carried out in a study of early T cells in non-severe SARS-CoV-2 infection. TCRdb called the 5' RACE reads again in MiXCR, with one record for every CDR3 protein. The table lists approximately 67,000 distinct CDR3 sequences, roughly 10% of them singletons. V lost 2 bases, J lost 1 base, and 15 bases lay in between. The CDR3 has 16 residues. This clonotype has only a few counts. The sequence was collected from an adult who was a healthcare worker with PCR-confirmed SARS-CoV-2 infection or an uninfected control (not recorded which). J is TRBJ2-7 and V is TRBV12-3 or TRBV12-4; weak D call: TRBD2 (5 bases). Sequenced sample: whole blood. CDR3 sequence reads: CASSLNVGETSYEQYF. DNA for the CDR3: TGTGCCAGCAGTTTAAACGTGGGAGAGACGTCCTACGAGCAGTACTTC.